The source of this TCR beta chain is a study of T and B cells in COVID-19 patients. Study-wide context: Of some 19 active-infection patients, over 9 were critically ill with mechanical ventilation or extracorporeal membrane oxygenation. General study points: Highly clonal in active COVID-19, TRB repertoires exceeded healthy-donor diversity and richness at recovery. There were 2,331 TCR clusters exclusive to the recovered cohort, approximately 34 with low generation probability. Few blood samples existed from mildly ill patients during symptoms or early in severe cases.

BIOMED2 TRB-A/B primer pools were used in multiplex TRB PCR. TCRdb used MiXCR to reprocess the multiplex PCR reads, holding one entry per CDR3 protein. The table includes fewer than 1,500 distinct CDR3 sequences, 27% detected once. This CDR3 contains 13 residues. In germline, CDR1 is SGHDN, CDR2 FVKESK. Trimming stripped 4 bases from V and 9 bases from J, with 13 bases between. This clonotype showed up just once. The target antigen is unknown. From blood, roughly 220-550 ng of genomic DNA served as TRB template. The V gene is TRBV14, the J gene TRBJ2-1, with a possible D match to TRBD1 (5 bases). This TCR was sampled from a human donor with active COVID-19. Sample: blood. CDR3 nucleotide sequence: TGTGCCAGCAGCCGGTGGGGCGTGGGTGAGCAGTTCTTC. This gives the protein CASSRWGVGEQFF.